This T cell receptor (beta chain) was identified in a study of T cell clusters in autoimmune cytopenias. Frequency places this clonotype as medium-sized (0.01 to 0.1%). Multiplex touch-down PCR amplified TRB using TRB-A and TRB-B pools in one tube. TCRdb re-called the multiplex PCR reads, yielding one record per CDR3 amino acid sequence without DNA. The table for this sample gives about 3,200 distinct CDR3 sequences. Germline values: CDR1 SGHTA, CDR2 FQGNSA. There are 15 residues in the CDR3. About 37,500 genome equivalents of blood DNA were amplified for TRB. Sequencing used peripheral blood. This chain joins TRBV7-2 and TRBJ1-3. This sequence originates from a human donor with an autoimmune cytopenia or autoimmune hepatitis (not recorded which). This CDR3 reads CASSQTDRPGNTIYF.